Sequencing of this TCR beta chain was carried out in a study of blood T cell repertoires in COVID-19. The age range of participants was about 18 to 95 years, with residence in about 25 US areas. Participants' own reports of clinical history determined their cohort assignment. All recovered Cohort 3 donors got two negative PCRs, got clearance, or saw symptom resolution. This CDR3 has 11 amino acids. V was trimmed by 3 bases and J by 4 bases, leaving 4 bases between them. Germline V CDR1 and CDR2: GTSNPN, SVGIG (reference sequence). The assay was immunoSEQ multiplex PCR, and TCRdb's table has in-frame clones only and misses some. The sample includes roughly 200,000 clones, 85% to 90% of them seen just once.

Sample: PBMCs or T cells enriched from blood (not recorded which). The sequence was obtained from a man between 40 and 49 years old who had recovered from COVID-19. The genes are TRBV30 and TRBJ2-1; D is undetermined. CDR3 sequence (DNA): TGTGCCTGGAGCGTTTACAATGAGCAGTTCTTC. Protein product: CAWSVYNEQFF.